Each of the 5 T cell receptor beta chains below was sequenced from the same sample in a study of shared clonotypes between healthy human individuals. Sequencing was performed with immunoSEQ multiplex PCR; in TCRdb, only in-frame clones are kept and a portion is missing. This table holds some 360,000 clones, roughly 80% found once. Sequences were obtained from memory CD4+ T cells sorted from blood. The subset denotes: CD45RA-negative fraction. Source of these receptors: a man aged 25-45 years in good health.

This chain connects TRBV18 to TRBJ2-2; D is undetermined. Germline CDR1 KGHSH, CDR2 LQKENI. Trimming stripped 4 bases from V and 0 bases from J, with 12 bases between. CDR3 length: 16 amino acids. The CDR3 protein is CASSQQSTANTGELFF. Here the CDR3 DNA reads TGTGCCAGCTCACAACAGAGCACAGCGAACACCGGGGAGCTGTTTTTT. Based on the CDR3 plus reference TRBV18 and TRBJ2-2, the full variable domain is NAGVMQNPRHLVRRRGQEARLRCSPMKGHSHVYWYRQLPEEGLKFMVYLQKENIIDESGMPKERFSAEFPKEGPSILRIQQVVRGDSAAYFCASSQQSTANTGELFFGEGSRLTVL.

The V gene is TRBV13, the J gene TRBJ1-1; the D is unclear. Germline V gene sequence: CDR1 PRHDT, CDR2 FYEKMQ (reference sequence). The V gene lost 0 bases and the J gene lost 3 bases, with 5 bases spanning the gap. This CDR3 has 13 residues. CDR3: CASSLGEYTEAFF. DNA for the CDR3: TGTGCCAGCAGCTTAGGGGAATACACTGAAGCTTTCTTT.

The genes are TRBV4-3 and TRBJ1-2, with TRBD1 identical over 11 bases. V lost 4 bases, J lost 7 bases, and 8 bases stayed unmatched. This CDR3 comprises 15 residues. Germline V gene data show CDR1 as LGHNA and CDR2 as YSLEER. CDR3 sequence reads: CASSLGTGGFGGYTF. CDR3 bases: TGCGCCAGCAGCCTCGGGACAGGGGGTTTCGGTGGCTACACCTTC.

This clone was observed a handful of times. The chain has TRBV5-3 and TRBJ1-5; D may be TRBD1 (5 bases). TRBV5-3 is an open reading frame whose function is uncertain. The ends were cut back, 4 bases at V and 3 bases at J, with 17 bases in the middle. This CDR3 is built from 16 residues. CDR3 loop: CARSNFSTDLNQPQHF. For the CDR3, the DNA is TGTGCCAGAAGCAATTTTTCGACAGATCTCAATCAGCCCCAGCATTTT.

This clone has just a few counts. This sequence joins TRBV18 and TRBJ1-3; D not resolved. This CDR3 has 13 amino acids. The germline CDR1 and CDR2 sequences are KGHSH and LQKENI. V was clipped by 1 base and J by 6 bases, with 7 bases between them. CDR3 DNA sequence: TGTGCCAGCTCACCACGGTCGATAAACACCATATATTTT. As protein: CASSPRSINTIYF.